These 6 T cell receptor beta chains were all obtained from the same sample, sequenced in a study of shared clonotypes between healthy human individuals. The data were produced by immunoSEQ multiplex PCR, yet TCRdb's version contains in-frame clones alone and is incomplete. In the table there are under 1,100,000 clones, approximately 68% of which are singletons. Specimen: memory CD4+ T cells sorted from blood. Subset noted: CD45RA-negative fraction. The source is a man between 18 and 35 years old in good health.

The chain uses TRBV5-1 and TRBJ2-2; the D is unclear. This CDR3 has 15 residues. Germline V gene data show CDR1 as SGHRS and CDR2 as YFSETQ. Between the trimmed V and J ends, which lost 0 bases and 0 bases, there was a span of 6 bases. The CDR3 sequence is CASSLAIANTGELFF. CDR3 DNA: TGCGCCAGCAGCTTGGCTATCGCGAACACCGGGGAGCTGTTTTTT.

The chain carries TRBV27 and TRBJ2-3; no reliable D call. The ends were cut back, 1 base at V and 0 bases at J, with 8 bases in the middle. Germline values: CDR1 MNHEY, CDR2 SMNVEV (reference sequence). CDR3 length: 15 amino acids. The DNA of the CDR3 is TGTGCCAGCAGTTTATTTCGAACTAGCACAGATACGCAGTATTTT. Residues: CASSLFRTSTDTQYF.

The chain carries TRBV7-2 and TRBJ2-1; no firm D call. The V and J ends lost 7 bases and 6 bases respectively, with 13 bases between them. Germline V gene sequence: CDR1 SGHTA, CDR2 FQGNSA. CDR3 size: 13 residues. The CDR3 here is CASNPANSNEQFF. CDR3 bases: TGTGCCAGCAACCCGGCCAACTCCAATGAGCAGTTCTTC.

The table lists this clone with a few counts. This chain links TRBV6-4 with TRBJ1-6, with D hard to call. Trimming shortened V by 2 bases and J by 9 bases, and 23 bases separated the two germline ends. This CDR3 has 18 residues. Per the germline V gene, CDR1 is MRHNA and CDR2 is SNTAGT. The CDR3 protein is CASSDPPGPAPACSPLHF. The CDR3 region has the DNA TGTGCCAGCAGTGACCCTCCGGGTCCGGCACCCGCATGTTCACCCCTCCACTTT.

Turning to this clone: The same CDR3 can be traced to other DNA sequences in this sample. The rearrangement links TRBV7-9 to TRBJ1-4, with TRBD1 as a possible D gene (5 bases). Trimming took 3 bases from V and 8 from J, leaving 13 bases between them. The CDR3 has 14 residues. Germline V CDR1 and CDR2: SEHNR, FQNEAQ (reference sequence). CDR3 bases: TGTGCCAGCAGCTTGGGGACGGCCGACGAAAAACTGTTTTTT. This translates into CASSLGTADEKLFF. Full variable domain (missing parts from reference TRBV7-9 and TRBJ1-4): DTGVSQNPRHKITKRGQNVTFRCDPISEHNRLYWYRQTLGQGPEFLTYFQNEAQLEKSRLLSDRFSAERPKGSFSTLEIQRTEQGDSAMYLCASSLGTADEKLFFGSGTQLSVL.

The chain is built from TRBV6-1 and TRBJ1-1; 7 nucleotides line up with TRBD1. J was trimmed by 0 bases and V by 4 bases; bases with no gene match: 5. Germline CDR1 and CDR2: MNHNS and SASEGT. This CDR3 is 15 amino acids long. CDR3 region: CASSGPGTVNTEAFF. The CDR3 DNA reads as TGTGCCAGCAGTGGACCGGGGACAGTGAACACTGAAGCTTTCTTT.